This TCR beta chain derives from a study of cytomegalovirus exposure and HLA in healthy donors. Study information: The Caucasian-associated ancestry cluster contained around four fifths of the approximately 420 genotyped donors. The study's findings and limits: Sequencing depth roughly uniform across donors was assumed in presence/absence analyses. The sole available immune exposure information was CMV serostatus. In vitro experiments confirmed that three CMV-associated chains were specific for CMV antigens.

Trimming removed 5 bases from V and 2 bases from J, with 14 bases in between. Germline-derived CDR1 and CDR2 are SGHTA and FQGTGA. This CDR3 region has 15 residues. This PCR relied on a set of 60 Vbeta primers and 13 Jbeta primers. Produced via immunoSEQ multiplex PCR; TCRdb's table is partial and in-frame only. The sample has hundreds of thousands of clones; about 75% are singletons. As for this clone: As yet, its antigen is unknown.

This receptor was taken from a man aged 18 to 29 in good health and CMV-seronegative. This chain uses TRBV7-3 with TRBJ2-3; D might be TRBD1 (5 bases). The sample was PBMCs. This CDR3 is CASSPQGYSTDTQYF. The CDR3 DNA is TGTGCCAGCAGCCCTCAGGGTTACTCCACAGATACGCAGTATTTT.